The rows below give T cell receptor beta chains drawn from one sample of a study of metastatic and nonmetastatic thyroid tumors. TCRdb reprocessed the PCR reads using MiXCR. The sample has 14,000 to 15,000 clones, approximately 3.9% seen once. Sequenced sample: tumor tissue. All receptors come from a female donor with papillary thyroid cancer or a benign thyroid nodule (not recorded which). Some clones in this sample may be carry-over from other donors' samples. The CDR3 runs from the conserved cysteine through the conserved F or W. The order of the fields is V gene, D gene, clone size, J gene, CDR3 protein, CDR3 DNA. The D gene is left open where the match is weak. Size tells how often a clone was seen (once, few, many) or the class of an expanded clone, and some rows leave it out.

v_gene: TRBV19
d_gene: TRBD2
abundance: few
j_gene: TRBJ2-1
CDR3aa: CASSIAGGHEQFF
CDR3nt: TGTGCCAGTAGTATAGCGGGAGGCCATGAGCAGTTCTTC

v_gene: TRBV7-9
d_gene: TRBD2
abundance: few
j_gene: TRBJ2-7
CDR3aa: CASSWEASGRGERYF
CDR3nt: TGTGCCAGCAGCTGGGAGGCTAGCGGGAGAGGCGAGCGGTACTTC

v_gene: TRBV6-2/TRBV6-3
d_gene: TRBD1
abundance: few
j_gene: TRBJ2-7
CDR3aa: CASSGTGNEQYF
CDR3nt: TGTGCCAGCTCCGGGACAGGGAACGAGCAGTACTTC

v_gene: TRBV6-1
d_gene: -
abundance: few
j_gene: TRBJ1-2
CDR3aa: CASSESQLYGYTF
CDR3nt: TGTGCCAGCAGTGAAAGCCAGCTCTATGGCTACACCTTC

v_gene: TRBV19
d_gene: -
abundance: few
j_gene: TRBJ1-1
CDR3aa: CASSIDRGTEAFF
CDR3nt: TGTGCCAGTAGTATAGATCGTGGCACTGAAGCTTTCTTT

v_gene: TRBV27
d_gene: -
abundance: -
j_gene: TRBJ1-1
CDR3aa: CASRSVNTEAFF
CDR3nt: TGTGCCAGCAGATCGGTGAACACTGAAGCTTTCTTT

v_gene: TRBV6-2/TRBV6-3
d_gene: -
abundance: -
j_gene: TRBJ1-4
CDR3aa: CASRQTTNEKLFF
CDR3nt: TGTGCCAGCCGACAGACAACTAATGAAAAACTGTTTTTT

v_gene: TRBV28
d_gene: -
abundance: few
j_gene: TRBJ1-2
CDR3aa: CASGRGGGYTF
CDR3nt: TGTGCCAGCGGCCGGGGTGGAGGCTACACCTTC

v_gene: TRBV28
d_gene: TRBD1
abundance: -
j_gene: TRBJ2-2
CDR3aa: CASSTPSGGGFSGELFF
CDR3nt: TGTGCCAGCAGTACGCCCTCAGGGGGCGGTTTTTCCGGGGAGCTGTTTTTT

v_gene: TRBV28
d_gene: -
abundance: -
j_gene: TRBJ2-2
CDR3aa: CASISAGQTTGELFF
CDR3nt: TGTGCCAGCATTAGCGCAGGGCAGACTACCGGGGAGCTGTTTTTT

v_gene: TRBV7-2
d_gene: -
abundance: few
j_gene: TRBJ1-6
CDR3aa: CASSYNSYNSPLHF
CDR3nt: TGTGCCAGCAGCTATAACTCCTATAATTCACCCCTCCACTTT

v_gene: TRBV10-3
d_gene: TRBD1
abundance: few
j_gene: TRBJ2-1
CDR3aa: CAIKGQGATVSAGDPYNEQFF
CDR3nt: TGTGCCATCAAGGGACAGGGGGCTACAGTCTCAGCGGGAGATCCCTACAATGAGCAGTTCTTC

v_gene: TRBV6-1
d_gene: -
abundance: few
j_gene: TRBJ1-1
CDR3aa: CASSRTAKNTEAFF
CDR3nt: TGTGCCAGCAGTCGAACTGCGAAGAACACTGAAGCTTTCTTT

v_gene: TRBV20-1
d_gene: TRBD2
abundance: few
j_gene: TRBJ2-3
CDR3aa: CSAKGETGLDQTDTQYF
CDR3nt: TGCAGTGCTAAGGGCGAAACGGGACTAGACCAAACAGATACGCAGTATTTT

v_gene: TRBV28
d_gene: -
abundance: -
j_gene: TRBJ2-5
CDR3aa: CASSSIGRVQETQYF
CDR3nt: TGTGCCAGCAGTTCCATCGGGCGGGTCCAAGAGACCCAGTACTTC

v_gene: TRBV7-3
d_gene: -
abundance: -
j_gene: TRBJ1-6
CDR3aa: CASSWGIGIYSPLHF
CDR3nt: TGTGCCAGCAGCTGGGGTATAGGAATTTATTCACCCCTCCACTTT

v_gene: TRBV27
d_gene: -
abundance: -
j_gene: TRBJ2-7
CDR3aa: CASSHRSLAYEQYF
CDR3nt: TGTGCCAGCAGCCACAGGTCATTGGCTTACGAGCAGTACTTC

v_gene: TRBV7-6
d_gene: -
abundance: -
j_gene: TRBJ1-1
CDR3aa: CASSKTSGTEAFF
CDR3nt: TGTGCCAGCAGTAAAACCTCGGGAACTGAAGCTTTCTTT

v_gene: TRBV12-3/TRBV12-4
d_gene: -
abundance: -
j_gene: TRBJ1-1
CDR3aa: CASSLDTVNTEAFF
CDR3nt: TGTGCCAGCAGTTTGGACACAGTGAACACTGAAGCTTTCTTT

v_gene: TRBV19
d_gene: -
abundance: -
j_gene: TRBJ1-5
CDR3aa: CASRKTPIGNQPQHF
CDR3nt: TGTGCCAGTAGAAAGACTCCTATCGGCAATCAGCCCCAGCATTTT

v_gene: TRBV24-1
d_gene: TRBD1
abundance: few
j_gene: TRBJ2-2
CDR3aa: CATSDLQGQPVLFF
CDR3nt: TGTGCCACCAGTGATTTGCAGGGACAGCCGGTGCTGTTTTTT

v_gene: TRBV6-2/TRBV6-3
d_gene: -
abundance: -
j_gene: TRBJ2-5
CDR3aa: CASVSGGGETQYF
CDR3nt: TGTGCCAGCGTTTCGGGGGGCGGGGAGACCCAGTACTTC

v_gene: TRBV24-1
d_gene: TRBD2
abundance: -
j_gene: TRBJ2-1
CDR3aa: CATSASGRTNEQFF
CDR3nt: TGTGCCACCAGTGCTAGCGGGAGGACCAATGAGCAGTTCTTC

v_gene: TRBV19
d_gene: TRBD1
abundance: many
j_gene: TRBJ2-2
CDR3aa: CASRQGERFTGELFF
CDR3nt: TGTGCCAGTAGACAGGGGGAACGGTTCACCGGGGAGCTGTTTTTT

v_gene: TRBV28
d_gene: -
abundance: many
j_gene: TRBJ2-7
CDR3aa: CASSETLGLPYEQYF
CDR3nt: TGTGCCAGCAGTGAAACCTTAGGGTTACCCTACGAGCAGTACTTC

v_gene: TRBV11-2
d_gene: -
abundance: -
j_gene: TRBJ1-4
CDR3aa: CASSPGRHKLVF
CDR3nt: TGTGCCAGCAGCCCGGGACGACACAAACTGGTTTTT

v_gene: TRBV27
d_gene: -
abundance: -
j_gene: TRBJ2-7
CDR3aa: CASSPRTPYEQYF
CDR3nt: TGTGCCAGCAGCCCCAGGACACCTTACGAGCAGTACTTC

v_gene: TRBV13
d_gene: -
abundance: medium-sized
j_gene: TRBJ1-6
CDR3aa: CASSPQAGFNSPLHF
CDR3nt: TGTGCCAGCAGCCCCCAGGCGGGTTTTAATTCACCCCTCCACTTT

v_gene: TRBV25-1
d_gene: -
abundance: few
j_gene: TRBJ1-2
CDR3aa: CASSDRDTMNYGYTF
CDR3nt: TGTGCCAGCAGTGATAGGGACACGATGAACTATGGCTACACCTTC

v_gene: TRBV12-3/TRBV12-4
d_gene: TRBD2
abundance: many
j_gene: TRBJ2-5
CDR3aa: CASSSSSGGYQETQYF
CDR3nt: TGTGCCAGCAGTTCGAGTAGCGGGGGGTACCAAGAGACCCAGTACTTC

v_gene: TRBV6-2/TRBV6-3
d_gene: -
abundance: few
j_gene: TRBJ1-1
CDR3aa: CASSTPGTITEAFF
CDR3nt: TGTGCCAGCAGTACCCCCGGGACAATAACTGAAGCTTTCTTT

v_gene: TRBV6-1
d_gene: -
abundance: -
j_gene: TRBJ2-2
CDR3aa: CASQAGGLETGELFF
CDR3nt: TGTGCCAGCCAAGCCGGGGGGCTTGAGACCGGGGAGCTGTTTTTT

v_gene: TRBV27
d_gene: -
abundance: -
j_gene: TRBJ1-5
CDR3aa: CASSPVRAGLNQPQHF
CDR3nt: TGTGCCAGCAGCCCCGTACGGGCGGGCCTCAATCAGCCCCAGCATTTT

v_gene: TRBV7-9
d_gene: -
abundance: few
j_gene: TRBJ2-7
CDR3aa: CASSLPAAEQYF
CDR3nt: TGTGCCAGCAGCTTACCAGCGGCCGAGCAGTACTTC

v_gene: TRBV7-3
d_gene: -
abundance: -
j_gene: TRBJ2-2
CDR3aa: CASSLSSVGAGELFF
CDR3nt: TGTGCCAGCAGCTTATCATCAGTGGGAGCCGGGGAGCTGTTTTTT

v_gene: TRBV27
d_gene: -
abundance: -
j_gene: TRBJ1-5
CDR3aa: CASNRDGSNQPQHF
CDR3nt: TGTGCCAGCAACCGCGACGGTAGCAATCAGCCCCAGCATTTT

v_gene: TRBV5-8
d_gene: -
abundance: -
j_gene: TRBJ1-3
CDR3aa: CASSLWTSGNTIYF
CDR3nt: TGTGCCAGCAGCTTATGGACATCTGGAAACACCATATATTTT

v_gene: TRBV6-1
d_gene: -
abundance: many
j_gene: TRBJ2-2
CDR3aa: CASIQQQGGRGELFF
CDR3nt: TGTGCCAGCATCCAACAACAGGGGGGGCGGGGAGAACTGTTTTTT

v_gene: TRBV6-5
d_gene: -
abundance: -
j_gene: TRBJ1-5
CDR3aa: CASSYPTGYNQPQHF
CDR3nt: TGTGCCAGCAGTTACCCTACAGGGTACAATCAGCCCCAGCATTTT

v_gene: TRBV28
d_gene: -
abundance: few
j_gene: TRBJ2-2
CDR3aa: CASSRDTGELFF
CDR3nt: TGTGCCAGCAGTCGGGACACCGGGGAGCTGTTTTTT

v_gene: TRBV6-2/TRBV6-3
d_gene: TRBD2
abundance: -
j_gene: TRBJ2-3
CDR3aa: CASSFAIGRVDTQYF
CDR3nt: TGTGCCAGCAGTTTCGCTATCGGGAGGGTGGATACGCAGTATTTT

v_gene: TRBV12-3/TRBV12-4
d_gene: -
abundance: few
j_gene: TRBJ1-5
CDR3aa: CASSSQGNQPQHF
CDR3nt: TGTGCCAGCAGCTCACAGGGAAATCAGCCCCAGCATTTT

v_gene: TRBV28
d_gene: -
abundance: -
j_gene: TRBJ2-1
CDR3aa: CASSLLRDYNEQFF
CDR3nt: TGTGCCAGCAGTTTATTGAGGGACTACAATGAGCAGTTCTTC

v_gene: TRBV6-1
d_gene: -
abundance: -
j_gene: TRBJ1-3
CDR3aa: CASSERWGSGNTIYF
CDR3nt: TGTGCCAGCAGTGAACGATGGGGGAGTGGAAACACCATATATTTT

v_gene: TRBV7-2
d_gene: -
abundance: few
j_gene: TRBJ2-1
CDR3aa: CASSLLSRGEQFF
CDR3nt: TGTGCCAGCAGCTTACTGAGCAGGGGTGAGCAGTTCTTC

v_gene: TRBV6-1
d_gene: TRBD1
abundance: -
j_gene: TRBJ1-2
CDR3aa: CASQTGTGGLGYTF
CDR3nt: TGTGCCAGCCAAACAGGGACAGGGGGCTTAGGCTACACCTTC

v_gene: TRBV19
d_gene: -
abundance: few
j_gene: TRBJ2-7
CDR3aa: CASSANPGSFYEQYF
CDR3nt: TGTGCCAGTAGTGCAAACCCGGGCAGTTTCTACGAGCAGTACTTC

v_gene: TRBV6-4
d_gene: TRBD2
abundance: few
j_gene: TRBJ2-3
CDR3aa: CASRYSRRAGGTDTQYF
CDR3nt: TGTGCCAGCAGATACTCCCGGCGGGCGGGGGGCACAGATACGCAGTATTTT

v_gene: TRBV6-4
d_gene: TRBD1
abundance: few
j_gene: TRBJ2-3
CDR3aa: CASSVQGTGGTDTQYF
CDR3nt: TGTGCCAGCAGTGTTCAAGGGACAGGGGGCACAGATACGCAGTATTTT

v_gene: TRBV11-3
d_gene: TRBD2
abundance: -
j_gene: TRBJ2-7
CDR3aa: CASSLGASGSYEQYF
CDR3nt: TGTGCCAGCAGCTTAGGGGCTAGCGGGAGTTACGAGCAGTACTTC

v_gene: TRBV28
d_gene: -
abundance: -
j_gene: TRBJ1-6
CDR3aa: CASRPQGSYNSPLHF
CDR3nt: TGTGCCAGCAGACCGCAGGGGTCCTATAATTCACCCCTCCACTTT

v_gene: TRBV6-2/TRBV6-3
d_gene: TRBD2
abundance: many
j_gene: TRBJ2-7
CDR3aa: CASAGRASSYEQYF
CDR3nt: TGTGCCAGCGCCGGGAGGGCCAGTTCGTACGAGCAGTACTTC

v_gene: TRBV11-2
d_gene: -
abundance: -
j_gene: TRBJ2-3
CDR3aa: CASTLSPMAGVSF
CDR3nt: TGTGCCAGCACCCTATCGCCGATGGCAGGGGTTAGTTTT

v_gene: TRBV27
d_gene: TRBD2
abundance: once
j_gene: TRBJ2-3
CDR3aa: CASSLWVAGRTTSTDTQYF
CDR3nt: TGTGCCAGCAGTTTATGGGTAGCGGGAAGAACGACTAGCACAGATACGCAGTATTTT

v_gene: TRBV6-7
d_gene: -
abundance: few
j_gene: TRBJ2-6
CDR3aa: CARWGNFSGANVLTF
CDR3nt: TGTGCCAGGTGGGGCAATTTCAGTGGTGCCAACGTCCTGACTTTC

v_gene: TRBV20-1
d_gene: TRBD2
abundance: -
j_gene: TRBJ2-1
CDR3aa: CSGMKGLDFNEQFF
CDR3nt: TGCAGTGGGATGAAGGGACTAGACTTCAATGAGCAGTTCTTC

v_gene: TRBV7-2
d_gene: TRBD1
abundance: -
j_gene: TRBJ1-6
CDR3aa: CASSPTGGLDSPLHF
CDR3nt: TGTGCCAGCAGCCCGACAGGGGGCCTCGATTCACCCCTCCACTTT

v_gene: TRBV11-3
d_gene: -
abundance: -
j_gene: TRBJ2-1
CDR3aa: CASSFEGGDEQFF
CDR3nt: TGTGCCAGCAGCTTCGAAGGTGGAGATGAGCAGTTCTTC